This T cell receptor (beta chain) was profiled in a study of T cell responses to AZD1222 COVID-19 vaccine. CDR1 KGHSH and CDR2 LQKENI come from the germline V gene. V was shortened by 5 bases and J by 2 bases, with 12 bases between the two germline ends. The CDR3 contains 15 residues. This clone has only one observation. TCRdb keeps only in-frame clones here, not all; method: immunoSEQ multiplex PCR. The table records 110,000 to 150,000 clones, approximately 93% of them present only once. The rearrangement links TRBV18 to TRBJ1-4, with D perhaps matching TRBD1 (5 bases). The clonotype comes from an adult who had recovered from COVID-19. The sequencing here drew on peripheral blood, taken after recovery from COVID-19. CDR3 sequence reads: CASSSDSLTNEKLFF. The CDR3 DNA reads TGTGCCAGCTCATCCGACAGCCTTACTAATGAAAAACTGTTTTTT.